Listed below are T cell receptor beta chains from one sample, sequenced in a study of graft-versus-host responses after intestinal transplantation. This table comes from immunoSEQ multiplex PCR, and its TCRdb copy is limited to in-frame clones, with some not included. The table has about 71,000 clones, about 90% seen once; the top ten hold under 1.5%. Their recognized antigens are unknown. The sequences come from unstimulated CD8+ T cells sorted from spleen or lymph node cells, collected before intestinal transplant. The receptors derive from a human donor who received an intestinal transplant. Each CDR3 is given with its conserved first and last residue. A D gene is named only where the DNA matches it firmly. Size is omitted from some rows. Given values are once, few, many or a class for expanded clones.

J: TRBJ2-7; size: -; D: TRBD1; V: TRBV5-1; CDR3: CASSYRGHEQYF; DNA: TGCGCCAGCAGCTACAGGGGGCACGAGCAGTACTTC
J: TRBJ2-1; size: once; D: -; V: TRBV18; CDR3: CASSPTQSNYNEQFF; DNA: TGTGCCAGCTCACCAACCCAGTCAAACTACAATGAGCAGTTCTTC
J: TRBJ2-1; size: -; D: TRBD2; V: TRBV23-1; CDR3: CASSQSCLAGAAYNEQFF; DNA: TGCGCCAGCAGTCAATCTTGCCTAGCGGGGGCCGCCTACAATGAGCAGTTCTTC
J: TRBJ1-1; size: -; D: -; V: TRBV9; CDR3: CASSVGQGTEAFF; DNA: TGTGCCAGCAGCGTAGGTCAGGGGACTGAAGCTTTCTTT
J: TRBJ1-1; size: -; D: -; V: TRBV9; CDR3: CASSGQTAGTEAFF; DNA: TGTGCCAGCAGCGGACAGACAGCGGGCACTGAAGCTTTCTTT
J: TRBJ2-7; size: -; D: -; V: TRBV10-1; CDR3: CASNLQIYEQYF; DNA: TGCGCCAGCAATTTACAGATCTACGAGCAGTACTTC
J: TRBJ1-4; size: -; D: TRBD1; V: TRBV7-9; CDR3: CASSPGQGDDEKLFF; DNA: TGTGCCAGCAGCCCCGGACAGGGAGACGATGAAAAACTGTTTTTT
J: TRBJ1-5; size: -; D: -; V: TRBV7-9; CDR3: CASSLANSYSNQPQHF; DNA: TGTGCCAGCAGCTTAGCCAACTCTTACTCCAATCAGCCCCAGCATTTT
J: TRBJ2-3; size: -; D: -; V: TRBV10-1; CDR3: CASSEGPSTDTQYF; DNA: TGCGCCAGCAGTGAGGGCCCCAGCACAGATACGCAGTATTTT
J: TRBJ1-1; size: -; D: -; V: TRBV5-1; CDR3: CASIGGDGTEAFF; DNA: TGCGCCAGCATCGGGGGGGACGGCACTGAAGCTTTCTTT
J: TRBJ2-5; size: -; D: -; V: TRBV13; CDR3: CASSPSYQETQYF; DNA: TGTGCCAGCAGCCCCTCGTACCAAGAGACCCAGTACTTC
J: TRBJ2-3; size: -; D: TRBD2; V: TRBV9; CDR3: CASSVGGSGADTQYF; DNA: TGTGCCAGCAGCGTAGGGGGTAGCGGGGCGGATACGCAGTATTTT
J: TRBJ2-3; size: once; D: -; V: TRBV12-5; CDR3: CATPPDERGDADTQYF; DNA: TGTGCTACCCCTCCCGACGAACGGGGTGACGCAGATACGCAGTATTTT
J: TRBJ2-3; size: -; D: -; V: TRBV9; CDR3: CASRMGGDDTQYF; DNA: TGTGCCAGCAGGATGGGCGGGGACGATACGCAGTATTTT
J: TRBJ2-7; size: -; D: TRBD1; V: TRBV15; CDR3: CATSIPGGTPYEQYF; DNA: TGTGCCACCAGCATACCAGGGGGAACCCCCTACGAGCAGTACTTC
J: TRBJ2-3; size: -; D: TRBD1; V: TRBV19; CDR3: CASSWTGADTQYF; DNA: TGTGCCAGTAGTTGGACAGGGGCAGATACGCAGTATTTT